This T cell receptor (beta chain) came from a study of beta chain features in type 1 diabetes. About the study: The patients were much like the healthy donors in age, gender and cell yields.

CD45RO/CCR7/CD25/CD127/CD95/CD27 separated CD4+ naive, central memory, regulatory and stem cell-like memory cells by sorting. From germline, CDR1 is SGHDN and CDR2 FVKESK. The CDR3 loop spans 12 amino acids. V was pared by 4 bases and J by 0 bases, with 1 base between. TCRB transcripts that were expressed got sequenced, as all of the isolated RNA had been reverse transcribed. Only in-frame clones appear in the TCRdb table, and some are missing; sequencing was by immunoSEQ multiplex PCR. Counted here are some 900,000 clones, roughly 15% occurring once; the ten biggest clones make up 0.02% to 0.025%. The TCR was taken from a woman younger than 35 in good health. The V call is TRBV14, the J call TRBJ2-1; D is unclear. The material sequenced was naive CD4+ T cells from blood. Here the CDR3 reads CASSLSYNEQFF. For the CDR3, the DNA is TGTGCCAGCAGCCTCTCCTACAATGAGCAGTTCTTC.